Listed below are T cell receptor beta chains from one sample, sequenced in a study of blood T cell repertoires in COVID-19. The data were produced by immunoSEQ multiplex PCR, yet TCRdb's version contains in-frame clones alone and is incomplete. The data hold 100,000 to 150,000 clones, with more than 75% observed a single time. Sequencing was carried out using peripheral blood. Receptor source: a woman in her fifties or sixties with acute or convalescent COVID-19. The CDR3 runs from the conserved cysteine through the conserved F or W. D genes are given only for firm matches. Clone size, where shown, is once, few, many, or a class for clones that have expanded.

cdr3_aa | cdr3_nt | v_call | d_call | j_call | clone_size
CASSLNRDVYGYTF | TGTGCCAGCAGCTTAAACAGGGACGTCTATGGCTACACCTTC | TRBV7-2 | . | TRBJ1-2 | .
CASSFGGSPNIQYF | TGTGCCAGCAGCTTCGGAGGGTCCCCGAACATTCAGTACTTC | TRBV7-3 | . | TRBJ2-4 | once
CASSGLAGSYNEQFF | TGCGCCAGCAGCGGTCTAGCGGGGTCCTACAATGAGCAGTTCTTC | TRBV5-1 | TRBD2 | TRBJ2-1 | .
CASSAIRTVVTDTQYF | TGTGCCAGTAGTGCAATTAGGACAGTGGTCACAGATACGCAGTATTTT | TRBV19 | . | TRBJ2-3 | .
CASSQAGGANTIYF | TGCGCCAGCAGCCAAGCAGGGGGAGCAAACACCATATATTTT | TRBV5-1 | TRBD1 | TRBJ1-3 | .
CASRTGGQYTEAFF | TGTGCCAGCAGGACAGGGGGGCAGTACACTGAAGCTTTCTTT | TRBV6-6 | TRBD1 | TRBJ1-1 | .
CASRPTGGAGELFF | TGTGCCAGCAGGCCGACAGGGGGCGCCGGGGAGCTGTTTTTT | TRBV6-5 | TRBD1 | TRBJ2-2 | .
CASSWTGDGQETQYF | TGCGCCAGCAGCTGGACAGGGGATGGGCAAGAGACCCAGTACTTC | TRBV5-1 | TRBD1 | TRBJ2-5 | .
CASSSGLSQEQYF | TGCGCCAGCAGCTCCGGACTAAGTCAGGAGCAGTATTTT | TRBV5-1 | . | TRBJ2-3 | .
CASSFLAGGAGGSSYNEQFF | . | TRBV28 | . | TRBJ2-1 | .
CATSRDRASGKFYNEQFF | TGTGCCACCAGCAGAGATCGGGCTAGCGGGAAGTTTTACAATGAGCAGTTCTTC | TRBV15 | TRBD2 | TRBJ2-1 | .
CASSYFRGRDTEAFF | TGTGCCAGCAGTTACTTCAGGGGGCGTGACACTGAAGCTTTCTTT | TRBV6-5 | TRBD1 | TRBJ1-1 | .
CATSDPGQGDQPQHF | TGTGCCACCAGTGATCCCGGACAGGGGGATCAGCCCCAGCATTTT | TRBV24-1 | TRBD1 | TRBJ1-5 | .
CASSLGWGGLNNEQFF | TGTGCCAGCAGCTTAGGGTGGGGAGGCCTGAACAATGAGCAGTTCTTC | TRBV11-2 | . | TRBJ2-1 | .
CASSLLDLAKNIQYF | TGCGCCAGCAGCCTACTAGATTTAGCCAAAAACATTCAGTACTTC | TRBV4-1 | . | TRBJ2-4 | .
CASSPGTGGGGNQPQHF | TGTGCCAGCAGTCCAGGGACAGGGGGTGGGGGCAATCAGCCCCAGCATTTT | TRBV27 | TRBD1 | TRBJ1-5 | .
CASSTSTLSNQPQHF | TGTGCCAGCAGTACCTCGACACTTTCCAATCAGCCCCAGCATTTT | TRBV28 | . | TRBJ1-5 | few
CASSIRGDRTNYGYTF | TGTGCCAGCAGTATAAGGGGGGACAGAACCAACTATGGCTACACCTTC | TRBV19 | TRBD1 | TRBJ1-2 | .
CASSLFPDDRSEKLFF | TGTGCCAGCAGCCTTTTCCCGGACGACAGGAGTGAAAAACTGTTTTTT | TRBV4-2 | . | TRBJ1-4 | .
CASSREQGARSEKLFF | TGTGCCAGCAGCCGTGAACAGGGGGCTAGAAGTGAAAAACTGTTTTTT | TRBV7-2 | TRBD1 | TRBJ1-4 | .
CASKTTGEYNSPLHF | TGTGCCAGCAAGACGACAGGGGAATATAATTCACCCCTCCACTTT | TRBV7-3 | TRBD1 | TRBJ1-6 | .
CASSLGDSGSLKTQYF | TGTGCCAGCAGCTTAGGGGATAGCGGGAGTCTAAAGACCCAGTACTTC | TRBV11-2 | TRBD2 | TRBJ2-5 | .
CASSPSRDRGYGYTF | TGCGCCAGCAGTCCGTCCCGGGACAGGGGGTATGGCTACACCTTC | TRBV10-2 | TRBD1 | TRBJ1-2 | .
CASSVGPDSPLHF | TGTGCCAGCAGCGTAGGCCCAGATTCACCCCTCCACTTT | TRBV9 | . | TRBJ1-6 | .
CASSGSGQVNQPQHF | TGTGCCAGCAGCGGTAGCGGACAAGTCAATCAGCCCCAGCATTTT | TRBV9 | . | TRBJ1-5 | .
CASMQQPNQPQHF | TGTGCCAGCATGCAACAGCCCAATCAGCCCCAGCATTTT | TRBV2 | . | TRBJ1-5 | .
CSGARQQGNEQFF | TGCAGCGGAGCGAGGCAGCAGGGGAATGAGCAGTTCTTC | TRBV29-1 | . | TRBJ2-1 | .
CASSQGTEPLYGNTIYF | TGTGCCAGCAGCCAAGGGACAGAGCCTCTCTATGGAAACACCATATATTTT | TRBV3-1/TRBV3-2 | . | TRBJ1-3 | once
CASSLFKETQYF | TGTGCCAGCAGCTTATTTAAAGAGACCCAGTACTTC | TRBV7-8 | . | TRBJ2-5 | .
CASSLVPGVDTGELFF | TGCGCCAGCAGCTTGGTTCCCGGAGTTGACACCGGGGAGCTGTTTTTT | TRBV5-1 | . | TRBJ2-2 | .
CASSPLGQANEKLFF | TGTGCCAGCAGTCCCCTGGGACAGGCTAATGAAAAACTGTTTTTT | TRBV6-5 | TRBD1 | TRBJ1-4 | .
CASRGLAQETQYF | TGTGCCAGTAGGGGGCTGGCCCAGGAGACCCAGTACTTC | TRBV19 | . | TRBJ2-5 | .
CASRRVDYEQYF | TGTGCCAGCAGGAGGGTGGACTACGAGCAGTACTTC | TRBV12-3/TRBV12-4 | . | TRBJ2-7 | .
CADTPGQGPGSNQPQHF | TGTGCGGACACACCGGGACAGGGTCCAGGAAGCAATCAGCCCCAGCATTTT | TRBV19 | TRBD1 | TRBJ1-5 | .
CASSLGGQGRNEKLFF | TGTGCCAGCAGCTTGGGGGGACAGGGGAGGAATGAAAAACTGTTTTTT | TRBV5-5 | TRBD1 | TRBJ1-4 | .
CASSVEARSDTQYF | TGTGCCAGCAGCGTGGAGGCCCGCAGTGATACGCAGTATTTT | TRBV9 | . | TRBJ2-3 | .
CAISPLGQGSETQYF | TGTGCCATCAGCCCCCTGGGACAGGGATCTGAGACCCAGTACTTC | TRBV10-3 | TRBD1 | TRBJ2-5 | .
CASSRGFTEAFF | TGTGCCAGCAGCCGGGGGTTCACTGAAGCTTTCTTT | TRBV12-3/TRBV12-4 | . | TRBJ1-1 | once
CASSLGTGGQETQYF | TGTGCCAGCTCACTCGGGACAGGGGGCCAAGAGACCCAGTACTTC | TRBV18 | TRBD1 | TRBJ2-5 | .
CAIGRTDNSPLHF | TGTGCCATCGGTAGGACAGATAATTCACCCCTCCACTTT | TRBV10-3 | . | TRBJ1-6 | once
CASSLTGTYQETQYF | TGTGCCAGTAGCCTGACAGGGACCTACCAAGAGACCCAGTACTTC | TRBV19 | TRBD1 | TRBJ2-5 | .
CSASRSGGGTEAFF | TGCAGTGCTAGTCGGTCAGGGGGCGGCACTGAAGCTTTCTTT | TRBV20-1 | TRBD1 | TRBJ1-1 | .
CASSQQRNQPQHF | TGTGCCAGCTCACAACAACGCAATCAGCCCCAGCATTTT | TRBV18 | . | TRBJ1-5 | .
CASSLLQGTTNEQFF | TGCGCCAGCAGCTTGTTACAAGGGACTACCAATGAGCAGTTCTTC | TRBV5-1 | TRBD2 | TRBJ2-1 | .
CASTTGFGDYGYTF | TGTGCTAGTACTACGGGGTTCGGCGACTATGGCTACACCTTC | TRBV2 | . | TRBJ1-2 | .
CASSSQRGRVGQYF | TGTGCCAGCAGCTCCCAGCGGGGCAGGGTGGGCCAGTACTTC | TRBV3-1/TRBV3-2 | TRBD2 | TRBJ2-5 | .
CASSLEGSSSYNEQFF | TGTGCCAGCAGCTTAGAGGGCTCCAGCTCCTACAATGAGCAGTTCTTC | TRBV7-3 | . | TRBJ2-1 | .
CASSLKRGHNTEAFF | TGTGCCAGCAGTCTTAAAAGGGGGCACAACACTGAAGCTTTCTTT | TRBV6-6 | TRBD1 | TRBJ1-1 | .
CASSIGHGSLGEQYF | TGTGCCAGTAGTATAGGACATGGATCGCTCGGAGAGCAGTACTTC | TRBV19 | . | TRBJ2-7 | .
CASSVGSWDGGHTDTQYF | TGTGCCAGCAGCGTAGGAAGTTGGGACGGGGGGCATACAGATACGCAGTATTTT | TRBV9 | . | TRBJ2-3 | .
CASSESWNSPLHF | TGTGCCAGCAGTGAGAGTTGGAATTCACCCCTCCACTTT | TRBV6-1 | . | TRBJ1-6 | .
CASSSESGQSTDTQYF | TGTGCCAGCAGCTCAGAAAGCGGGCAGAGCACAGATACGCAGTATTTT | TRBV7-8 | . | TRBJ2-3 | .
CASSLRVIMNTEAFF | TGTGCCAGCAGTTTACGAGTGATCATGAACACTGAAGCTTTCTTT | TRBV28 | . | TRBJ1-1 | .
CASSVGGAGGYNEQFF | TGTGCCAGCAGTGTCGGGGGAGCGGGAGGCTACAATGAGCAGTTCTTC | TRBV9 | TRBD2 | TRBJ2-1 | .
CASSPGLANEQYF | TGTGCCAGCAGCCCCGGACTAGCGAACGAGCAGTACTTC | TRBV11-2 | TRBD2 | TRBJ2-7 | .
CASSSWGRGRGTDTQYF | TGTGCCAGCAGCTCCTGGGGGAGGGGTAGGGGCACAGATACGCAGTATTTT | TRBV5-4 | TRBD2 | TRBJ2-3 | .
CAWSAAGAVNQPQHF | TGTGCCTGGAGTGCGGCGGGGGCGGTCAATCAGCCCCAGCATTTT | TRBV30 | . | TRBJ1-5 | .